A single sample gave rise to the 26 T cell receptor beta chains below, sequenced in a study of regulatory T cells in long-lasting Graves disease. Building the TCR beta libraries relied on iRepertoire HTBI primers, and CDR3 regions underwent Arm-PCR. TCRdb itself ran the multiplex PCR reads through MiXCR, one entry per CDR3 protein. The repertoire holds around 450,000 distinct CDR3 sequences, with around 15% as singletons. Time point in this sample: newly diagnosed GD, antithyroid drugs for less than 3 months. Extracted PBMC RNA gave rise to the TCR library. These data were also filed under a second study, of T cells in Graves' hyperthyroidism and ophthalmopathy.

Material: peripheral blood mononuclear cells (PBMCs), obtained at new diagnosis, from a patient treated with antithyroid drugs. The source of these receptors is a man in his forties with Graves disease.

This clonotype was picked up a small number of times. The CDR3 here is CASTPAGGRYEQYF. As DNA, the CDR3 is TGTGCCAGCACTCCCGCGGGGGGGCGATACGAGCAGTACTTC. This chain links TRBV6-1 with TRBJ2-7; 9 nucleotides line up with TRBD2. Losses at the gene ends were 7 bases for V and 4 bases for J; bases not matched to a gene: 8. The CDR3 runs 14 residues. The germline V gene encodes CDR1 MNHNS and CDR2 SASEGT.

In this sample, this clonotype turned up many times. This chain joins TRBV7-9 and TRBJ2-1, with 9 bases aligning to TRBD1. The CDR3 sequence is 14 residues long. The trim removed 5 bases at V and 7 bases at J, leaving 6 bases unmatched. Looked up from germline, CDR1 is SEHNR and CDR2 is FQNEAQ (reference sequence). The CDR3 loop reads CASSATGTGNEQFF. CDR3 DNA: TGTGCCAGCAGCGCTACCGGGACAGGGAATGAGCAGTTCTTC.

The V call is TRBV29-1, the J call TRBJ2-1, with 10 positions matching TRBD1. V shed 5 bases and J 9 bases; nucleotides not matched to a gene: 13. The V gene's germline CDR1 is SQVTM and CDR2 ANQGSEA. The CDR3 covers 15 residues. The DNA of the CDR3 is TGCAGCGTTATTCCGCGACAGGGGGCGCTTACTGAGCAGTTCTTC. The encoded protein is CSVIPRQGALTEQFF.

This clonotype came up many times. This chain joins TRBV6-5 and TRBJ2-3, with D possibly matching TRBD1 (6 bases). Trimming stripped 4 bases from V and 5 bases from J, with 13 bases between. The CDR3 covers 14 residues. Germline CDR1 is MNHEY and CDR2 is SVGAGI. The CDR3: CASSFGQSGDTQYF. The CDR3 nucleotides read TGTGCCAGCAGTTTTGGACAGTCGGGAGATACGCAGTATTTT.

About this clonotype itself: A read error may produce the germline difference seen at one junction end. The rearrangement joins TRBV7-3 to TRBJ2-1; 10 bases are shared with TRBD1. Germline lookup yields CDR1 SGHTA and CDR2 FQGTGA. The CDR3 loop spans 14 amino acids. CDR3 bases: TGTGCCAGCAGACCGGGACAGGGGACCGATGAGCGGTTCTTC. As protein: CASRPGQGTDERFF.

This clonotype was seen repeatedly, ten times or more. The J gene is TRBJ2-3, the V gene TRBV20-1; D gene uncertain. This CDR3 comprises 13 residues. Trimming cost V 7 bases and J 0 bases, with 11 bases left between them. Germline CDR1 reads DFQATT; CDR2 reads SNEGSKA (reference sequence). CDR3 loop: CSVARPSTDTQYF. CDR3 sequence (DNA): TGCAGTGTCGCGCGTCCTAGCACAGATACGCAGTATTTT.

This clonotype was observed at least ten times. The rearrangement joins TRBV28 to TRBJ1-2; TRBD1 might be the D (5 bases). With 6 bases removed from V and 6 bases from J, the gap between germline ends came to 14 bases. Germline V gene sequence: CDR1 MDHEN, CDR2 SYDVKM. This CDR3 has 13 residues. The DNA of the CDR3 is TGTGCCAGCAGAACGACAGTGAGTCATGGCTACACCTTC. This encodes CASRTTVSHGYTF.

At least ten counts were recorded for this clonotype. The V and J genes are TRBV5-1 and TRBJ1-1; TRBD1 is a possible D gene (5 bases). The CDR3 spans 15 residues. Germline loops: CDR1 SGHRS, CDR2 YFSETQ. V was trimmed by 0 bases and J by 1 base, leaving 10 bases between them. The CDR3 loop is CASSLDNRPNTEAFF. The CDR3, as DNA: TGCGCCAGCAGCTTGGATAACAGGCCGAACACTGAAGCTTTCTTT.

This clonotype showed up just a few times. V usage is TRBV28 and J usage is TRBJ2-3, with 15 bases matching TRBD2. In germline, CDR1 is MDHEN, CDR2 SYDVKM. This CDR3 is built from 15 residues. V lost 8 bases, J lost 4 bases, and 4 bases stayed unmatched. The CDR3 DNA follows: TGTGCCAGCGGGGGACTAGCGGGAGGCCCAGATACGCAGTATTTT. Translated: CASGGLAGGPDTQYF.

J is TRBJ2-1 and V is TRBV27; D may correspond to TRBD1 or TRBD2 (5 bases each). V was clipped by 4 bases and J by 2 bases, with 12 bases between them. The CDR3 spans 15 residues. Germline assignment: CDR1 MNHEY and CDR2 SMNVEV (reference sequence). CDR3 residues: CASSSGLAPYNEQFF. As DNA, the CDR3 is TGTGCCAGCAGTTCAGGGCTAGCCCCCTACAATGAGCAGTTCTTC.

V is TRBV12-3 or TRBV12-4 and J is TRBJ2-1; the match to TRBD2 covers 13 bases. The V gene end was trimmed by 5 bases and the J gene end by 11 bases; junction bases not matched to a gene: 9. The CDR3 has 15 residues. CDR3 DNA sequence: TGTGCCAGCAGTCCGGGACTAGCGGGATCGGGGAAGCAGTTCTTC. Its protein is CASSPGLAGSGKQFF.

This clonotype was seen more than once but under ten times. The chain carries TRBV29-1 and TRBJ2-5, with D maybe TRBD2 (6 bases). Germline V gene lookup returns CDR1 SQVTM and CDR2 ANQGSEA. Deletions cut 5 bases from V and 3 bases from J, with 13 bases between. The CDR3 is made up of 13 amino acids. CDR3 sequence: CSVSRSGKETQYF. CDR3 in DNA: TGCAGCGTTTCCCGTAGCGGAAAAGAGACCCAGTACTTC.

This clonotype was observed at least ten times. This rearrangement joins TRBV30 to TRBJ2-7; the D gene is possibly TRBD2 (5 bases). The CDR3 has 13 amino acids. CDR1 GTSNPN and CDR2 SVGIG come from the germline V gene (reference sequence). V was trimmed by 3 bases and J by 1 base, leaving 10 bases between them. CDR3 in DNA: TGTGCCTGGAGAGGGCTAGCTTCCTACGAGCAGTACTTC. It translates to CAWRGLASYEQYF. The variable domain in full, with the rest retrieved from reference TRBV30 and TRBJ2-7, is SQTIHQWPATLVQPVGSPLSLECTVEGTSNPNLYWYRQAAGRGLQLLFYSVGIGQISSEVPQNLSASRPQDRQFILSSKKLLLSDSGFYLCAWRGLASYEQYFGPGTRLTVT.

In this sample, this clonotype turned up many times. This rearrangement joins TRBV28 to TRBJ2-2, with D perhaps assigned TRBD1 or TRBD2 (5 bases each). This CDR3 region has 16 residues. Germline V lookup: CDR1 MDHEN, CDR2 SYDVKM. Trimming pared 3 bases from V and 6 bases from J, leaving 17 bases between. CDR3: CASSLERWGYAGELFF. The CDR3 DNA sequence: TGTGCCAGCAGTTTGGAACGGTGGGGGTATGCCGGGGAGCTGTTTTTT.

In its sample, this clonotype was seen a few times. The CDR3 DNA reads as TGCAGCGTTGAAGGGAACGCGAACGAGCAGTTCTTC. Translating it yields CSVEGNANEQFF. This chain links TRBV29-1 with TRBJ2-1; D is unresolved. The CDR3 totals 12 residues. Between the trimmed V and J ends, which lost 1 base and 10 bases, there was a span of 11 bases. Germline assignment: CDR1 SQVTM and CDR2 ANQGSEA.

J is TRBJ2-1 and V is TRBV7-9; D gene ambiguous. The germline gives CDR1 SEHNR, CDR2 FQNEAQ (reference sequence). V gave up 3 bases and J gave up 8 bases, with 14 bases separating them. This CDR3 has 14 amino acids. The CDR3 sequence is CASSFRPRSDEQFF. In DNA form, the CDR3 reads TGTGCCAGCAGCTTCCGACCCCGGAGCGATGAGCAGTTCTTC.

This clonotype was seen more than once but under ten times. The rearrangement uses TRBV30 and TRBJ2-7, with a weak D call TRBD2 (6 bases). The CDR3 is made up of 12 amino acids. Germline CDR1 GTSNPN, CDR2 SVGIG (reference sequence). The V gene lost 2 bases and the J gene lost 7 bases, with 12 bases spanning the gap. CDR3 sequence reads: CAWSRSGREQYF. The CDR3 nucleotides read TGTGCCTGGAGTCGATCGGGGAGGGAGCAGTACTTC. Looking up the rest from reference TRBV30 and TRBJ2-7 gives the full variable domain: SQTIHQWPATLVQPVGSPLSLECTVEGTSNPNLYWYRQAAGRGLQLLFYSVGIGQISSEVPQNLSASRPQDRQFILSSKKLLLSDSGFYLCAWSRSGREQYFGPGTRLTVT.

This clonotype was seen repeatedly, ten times or more. The rearrangement uses TRBV29-1 and TRBJ2-5; D tentatively reads TRBD1 or TRBD2 (5 bases each). CDR1 and CDR2 (germline): SQVTM, ANQGSEA. The CDR3 totals 12 residues. V was clipped by 4 bases and J by 5 bases, with 11 bases between them. In nucleotides, the CDR3 is TGCAGCGTTGTTGGCAGGGAGGAGACCCAGTACTTC. Translation gives CSVVGREETQYF.

The V and J genes are TRBV6-1 and TRBJ2-2; TRBD2 matches 12 bases. The CDR3 covers 18 residues. Germline V lookup: CDR1 MNHNS, CDR2 SASEGT. V lost 6 bases to trimming and J lost 5 bases; unmatched junction nucleotides: 13. CDR3 nucleotides: TGTGCCAGCAGCCTCCTTCCTAGCGGGAGGGGGGGTACCGGGGAGCTGTTTTTT. This codes for CASSLLPSGRGGTGELFF.

Worth noting for this clonotype: Possible read error: a much larger clone is one base away. The chain carries TRBV20-1 and TRBJ1-5, with TRBD1 matching 9 bases. The CDR3 has 15 residues. The V gene end was trimmed by 5 bases and the J gene end by 5 bases; junction bases not matched to a gene: 10. Per the germline V gene, CDR1 is DFQATT and CDR2 is SNEGSKA (reference sequence). In nucleotides, the CDR3 is TGCAGTGCTTCCAACAGGGGGCTCATCCATCAGCCCCAGCATTTT. This gives the protein CSASNRGLIHQPQHF.

This clonotype has just a few counts. The V call is TRBV20-1, the J call TRBJ2-1; 7 nucleotides match TRBD1. Germline V lookup: CDR1 DFQATT, CDR2 SNEGSKA (reference sequence). This CDR3 contains 15 residues. V shed 3 bases and J 3 bases; nucleotides not matched to a gene: 8. In DNA, the CDR3 is TGCAGTGCTAGCTTGACGGGACAGCTCTACAATGAGCAGTTCTTC. Protein product: CSASLTGQLYNEQFF.

Comments on this clonotype: Possible read error: a much larger clone is one base away. CDR3 sequence: CASSVSGRAYNEQFF. CDR3 DNA sequence: TGTGCCAGCAGCGTTAGCGGGAGGGCCTACAATGAGCAGTTCTTC. The rearrangement joins TRBV9 to TRBJ2-1; 11 bases align to TRBD2. Germline V gene lookup returns CDR1 SGDLS and CDR2 YYNGEE. The V and J ends lost 2 bases and 2 bases, in that order; junction bases with no gene match: 0. This CDR3 has 15 amino acids.

V and J are TRBV6-1 and TRBJ1-5; D is possibly TRBD1 (6 bases). The CDR3 runs to 13 residues. Trimming pared 6 bases from V and 3 bases from J, leaving 9 bases between. Germline CDR1 is MNHNS and CDR2 is SASEGT. Here the CDR3 DNA reads TGTGCCAGCAGATACAGGGACAATCAGCCCCAGCATTTT. This sequence encodes CASRYRDNQPQHF.

Concerning this clonotype: Germline is not matched at one junction end, which may reflect a read error. The chain employs TRBV7-2 and TRBJ2-5; the D gene could be TRBD1 or TRBD2 (5 bases each). The CDR3 length is 14 residues. Per germline, CDR1 SGHTA and CDR2 FQGNSA. CDR3 region: CASSLMGMGETRYF. CDR3 in DNA: TGTGCCAGCAGCTTAATGGGGATGGGGGAGACCCGGTACTTC.

This clonotype has more than one count but fewer than ten. This rearrangement joins TRBV5-1 to TRBJ1-5, with a tentative D call TRBD1 (5 bases). Germline CDR1 reads SGHRS; CDR2 reads YFSETQ. CDR3 length: 15 residues. Trimming pared 4 bases from V and 0 bases from J, leaving 11 bases between. The CDR3 DNA sequence: TGCGCCAGCAGCCTCACAGGATATAGCAATCAGCCCCAGCATTTT. Its translation is CASSLTGYSNQPQHF.

Concerning this clonotype itself: This likely reflects a read error, since a far larger clone is one base away. Here the CDR3 reads CASREGLGNYEQYF. In DNA, the CDR3 is TGTGCCAGCAGGGAGGGACTAGGGAACTACGAGCAGTACTTC. The chain recombines TRBV2 with TRBJ2-7; 8 bases agree with TRBD2. This CDR3 spans 14 amino acids. Germline CDR1 is SNHLY and CDR2 is FYNNEI. Trimming took 6 bases from V and 3 from J; bases not matched to a gene: 7.